The rows below give T cell receptor beta chains drawn from one sample of a study of blood T cell repertoires in COVID-19. Using immunoSEQ multiplex PCR, the repertoire was profiled, and TCRdb retains in-frame clones only, with some absent. The data show around 340,000 clones, with roughly 89% seen just once and around 3.9% held by the top ten. Material: peripheral blood. All receptors come from a woman aged 55 to 70 with COVID-19, enrolled during active disease. Both conserved end residues are part of each CDR3. Each record gives: CDR3 DNA, CDR3 protein, D gene, clone size, J gene, V gene. The D gene is left open where the match is weak. A row's size may be missing; if present it is once, few, many or a size class.

cdr3_nt: TGCGCCAGCAGCCGTGAGGATCCCGGGGAGCTGTTTTTT; cdr3_aa: CASSREDPGELFF; d_call: -; clone_size: -; j_call: TRBJ2-2; v_call: TRBV5-1
cdr3_nt: TGTGCCAGTAGTACGACAGTAAACACTGAAGCTTTCTTT; cdr3_aa: CASSTTVNTEAFF; d_call: -; clone_size: -; j_call: TRBJ1-1; v_call: TRBV19
cdr3_nt: TGTGCCAGCAGTTACCGGGGACACACCACTGAAGCTTTCTTT; cdr3_aa: CASSYRGHTTEAFF; d_call: -; clone_size: -; j_call: TRBJ1-1; v_call: TRBV6-5
cdr3_nt: TGTGCCAGCAGCCCTCACGAGACAGGGTCAGATACGCAGTATTTT; cdr3_aa: CASSPHETGSDTQYF; d_call: TRBD1; clone_size: -; j_call: TRBJ2-3; v_call: TRBV9
cdr3_nt: TGTGCCAGCAGCCCCCCAATACGGGGAATGAACACTGAAGCTTTCTTT; cdr3_aa: CASSPPIRGMNTEAFF; d_call: -; clone_size: -; j_call: TRBJ1-1; v_call: TRBV9
cdr3_nt: TGTGCCAGCAGTTTCGGCAGGGGAAAAACTGAAGCTTTCTTT; cdr3_aa: CASSFGRGKTEAFF; d_call: -; clone_size: once; j_call: TRBJ1-1; v_call: TRBV6-5
cdr3_nt: TGTGCCAGCAGCGGCCCCAGGGGGCTGGACAATGAGCAGTTCTTC; cdr3_aa: CASSGPRGLDNEQFF; d_call: TRBD1; clone_size: -; j_call: TRBJ2-1; v_call: TRBV13
cdr3_nt: TGTGCCAGCTCACCATCGCAGGGGGCGGATCAGCCCCAGCATTTT; cdr3_aa: CASSPSQGADQPQHF; d_call: TRBD1; clone_size: -; j_call: TRBJ1-5; v_call: TRBV18
cdr3_nt: TGTGCCAGCAGCCTGATCAGCGGGGGGGCAGACAATGAGCAGTTCTTC; cdr3_aa: CASSLISGGADNEQFF; d_call: TRBD2; clone_size: -; j_call: TRBJ2-1; v_call: TRBV3-1/TRBV3-2
cdr3_nt: TGTGCCAGCAGCTGGTCCAGGGCCGGAGAGACCCAGTACTTC; cdr3_aa: CASSWSRAGETQYF; d_call: -; clone_size: -; j_call: TRBJ2-5; v_call: TRBV7-2
cdr3_nt: TGTGCCAGCAGCCACCGTGGGAGGGGCGGACTGTTTTTT; cdr3_aa: CASSHRGRGGLFF; d_call: -; clone_size: -; j_call: TRBJ1-4; v_call: TRBV3-1/TRBV3-2
cdr3_nt: TGTGCCAGCTCACCAAGGGCAGGGGATACTGAAGCTTTCTTT; cdr3_aa: CASSPRAGDTEAFF; d_call: -; clone_size: once; j_call: TRBJ1-1; v_call: TRBV18
cdr3_nt: TGTGCCAGTAGCCAGACAGCCTCCTACGAGCAGTACTTC; cdr3_aa: CASSQTASYEQYF; d_call: -; clone_size: -; j_call: TRBJ2-7; v_call: TRBV19
cdr3_nt: TGCGCCAGCAGCTCCCTGAGTGGGCTCACAGATACGCAGTATTTT; cdr3_aa: CASSSLSGLTDTQYF; d_call: -; clone_size: -; j_call: TRBJ2-3; v_call: TRBV5-1
cdr3_nt: TGTGCCAGCAGTTACTCGATAGGGACAGGGGGCTATGGCTACACCTTC; cdr3_aa: CASSYSIGTGGYGYTF; d_call: TRBD1; clone_size: -; j_call: TRBJ1-2; v_call: TRBV6-6
cdr3_nt: TGTGCCAGCAGCTCAGGGCGCAGGGGCGATGAAAAACTGTTTTTT; cdr3_aa: CASSSGRRGDEKLFF; d_call: -; clone_size: -; j_call: TRBJ1-4; v_call: TRBV7-6
cdr3_nt: TGTGCCAGCAGCCAATCAGGGTGGGAGACCCAGTACTTC; cdr3_aa: CASSQSGWETQYF; d_call: -; clone_size: -; j_call: TRBJ2-5; v_call: TRBV3-1/TRBV3-2
cdr3_nt: TGTGCCAGCAGCCCCGGACTAGCGGGGGGGCCCTTGGATGAGCAGTTCTTC; cdr3_aa: CASSPGLAGGPLDEQFF; d_call: TRBD2; clone_size: -; j_call: TRBJ2-1; v_call: TRBV4-2
cdr3_nt: TGTGCCATCAGCCCCGGGTTGGGGAGTCGAAACACCATATATTTT; cdr3_aa: CAISPGLGSRNTIYF; d_call: -; clone_size: -; j_call: TRBJ1-3; v_call: TRBV10-3
cdr3_nt: TGTGCCAGCAGCTTGGGGAACCTAGCCCGGGTGTATGAGCAGTTCTTC; cdr3_aa: CASSLGNLARVYEQFF; d_call: -; clone_size: -; j_call: TRBJ2-1; v_call: TRBV11-2
cdr3_nt: TGTGCCAGCAGTTATTATGGGCGATCAGCTAACTATGGCTACACCTTC; cdr3_aa: CASSYYGRSANYGYTF; d_call: -; clone_size: -; j_call: TRBJ1-2; v_call: TRBV6-5
cdr3_nt: TGTGCCAGCAGCTTGCGACAGGGGGCGCAGTTCAAGCATTTT; cdr3_aa: CASSLRQGAQFKHF; d_call: TRBD1; clone_size: -; j_call: TRBJ1-5; v_call: TRBV5-6
cdr3_nt: TGTGCCAGCAGCACCGACAGGGTCACCGGGGAGCTGTTTTTT; cdr3_aa: CASSTDRVTGELFF; d_call: TRBD1; clone_size: -; j_call: TRBJ2-2; v_call: TRBV2
cdr3_nt: TGTGCCAGCAGCCAGATACCCCGGGGGGGCTCTGGCTACACCTTC; cdr3_aa: CASSQIPRGGSGYTF; d_call: -; clone_size: -; j_call: TRBJ1-2; v_call: TRBV5-4
cdr3_nt: TGTGCCAGCAGCGGGACAGGGCGTGGAAACACCATATATTTT; cdr3_aa: CASSGTGRGNTIYF; d_call: TRBD1; clone_size: -; j_call: TRBJ1-3; v_call: TRBV28
cdr3_nt: TGTGCCAGCAGCCGGACAGGGTCGGATGGCTACACCTTC; cdr3_aa: CASSRTGSDGYTF; d_call: TRBD1; clone_size: -; j_call: TRBJ1-2; v_call: TRBV3-1/TRBV3-2
cdr3_nt: TGTGCCAGCAGCCCTGGACAGGGTCGCAATCAGCCCCAGCATTTT; cdr3_aa: CASSPGQGRNQPQHF; d_call: TRBD1; clone_size: -; j_call: TRBJ1-5; v_call: TRBV2